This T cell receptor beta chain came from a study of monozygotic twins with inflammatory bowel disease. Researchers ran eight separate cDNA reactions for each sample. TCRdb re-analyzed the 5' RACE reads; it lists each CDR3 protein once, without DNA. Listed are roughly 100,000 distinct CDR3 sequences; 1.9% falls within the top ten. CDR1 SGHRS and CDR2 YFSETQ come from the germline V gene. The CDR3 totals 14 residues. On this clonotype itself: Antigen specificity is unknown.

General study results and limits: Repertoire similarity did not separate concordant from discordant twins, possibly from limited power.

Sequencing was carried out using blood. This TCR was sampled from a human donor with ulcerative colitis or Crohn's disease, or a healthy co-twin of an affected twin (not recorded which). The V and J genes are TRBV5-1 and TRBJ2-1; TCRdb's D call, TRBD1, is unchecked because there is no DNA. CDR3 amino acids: CASSLGGQTNEQFF.